This TCR beta chain was retrieved from a study of T cell responses to AZD1222 COVID-19 vaccine. Study details: Analyses pooled second doses at about 4 or about 12 weeks. Study-wide results and caveats: AZD1222 recipients seropositive at baseline numbered only 6 or 7. Donors were chiefly white British, with a greater number of females, and clonal diversity was perhaps underestimated.

Concerning this clone: Its antigen is unidentified.

Sequencing was performed with immunoSEQ multiplex PCR; in TCRdb, only in-frame clones are kept and a portion is missing. The sample consists of over 150,000 clones, just over 85% of them appearing once. This CDR3 has 11 amino acids. Germline-derived CDR1 and CDR2 are LGHNT and FRNRAP. V lost 6 bases and J lost 5, with 8 bases in between. This clonotype was obtained from an adult in good health. The gene calls are TRBV12-5 and TRBJ2-7, with unresolved D. This sample comprised peripheral blood, obtained on day 0 of AZD1222 vaccination. The CDR3 DNA reads as TGTGCTAGTGGCTTGAGCGACGAGCAGTACTTC. Translating it yields CASGLSDEQYF.